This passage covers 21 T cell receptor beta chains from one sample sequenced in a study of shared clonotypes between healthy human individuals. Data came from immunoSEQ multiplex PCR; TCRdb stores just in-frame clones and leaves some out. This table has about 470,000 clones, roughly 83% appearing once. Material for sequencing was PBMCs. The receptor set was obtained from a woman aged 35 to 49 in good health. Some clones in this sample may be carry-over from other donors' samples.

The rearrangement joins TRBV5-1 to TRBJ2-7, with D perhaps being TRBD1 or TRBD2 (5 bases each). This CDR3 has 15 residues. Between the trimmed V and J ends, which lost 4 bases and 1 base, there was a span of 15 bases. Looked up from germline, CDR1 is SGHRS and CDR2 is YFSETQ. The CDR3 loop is CASSRSRDASYEQYF. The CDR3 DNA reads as TGCGCCAGCAGCAGGTCCCGGGACGCATCCTACGAGCAGTACTTC. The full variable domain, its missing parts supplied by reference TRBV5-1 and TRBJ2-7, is KAGVTQTPRYLIKTRGQQVTLSCSPISGHRSVSWYQQTPGQGLQFLFEYFSETQRNKGNFPGRFSGRQFSNSRSEMNVSTLELGDSALYLCASSRSRDASYEQYFGPGTRLTVT.

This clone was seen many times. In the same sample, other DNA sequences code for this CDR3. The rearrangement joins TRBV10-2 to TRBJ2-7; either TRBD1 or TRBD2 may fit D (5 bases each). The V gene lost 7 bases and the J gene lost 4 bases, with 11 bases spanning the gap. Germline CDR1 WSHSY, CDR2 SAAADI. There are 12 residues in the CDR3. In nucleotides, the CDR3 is TGCGCCAGCACCGAGGGGTTGTACGAGCAGTACTTC. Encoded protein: CASTEGLYEQYF.

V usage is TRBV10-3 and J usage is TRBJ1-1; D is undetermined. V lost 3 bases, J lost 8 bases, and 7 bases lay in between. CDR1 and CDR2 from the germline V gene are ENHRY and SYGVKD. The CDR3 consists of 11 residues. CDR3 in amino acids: CAISDWAEAFF. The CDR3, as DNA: TGTGCCATCAGTGATTGGGCGGAAGCTTTCTTT.

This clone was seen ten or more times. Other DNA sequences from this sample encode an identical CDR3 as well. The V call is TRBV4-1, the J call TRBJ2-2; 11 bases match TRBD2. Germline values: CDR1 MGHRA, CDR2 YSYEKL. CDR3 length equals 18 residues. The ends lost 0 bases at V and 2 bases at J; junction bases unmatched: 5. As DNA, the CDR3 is TGCGCCAGCAGCCAAGAGGCGGGACTAGCGGACAACACCGGGGAGCTGTTTTTT. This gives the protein CASSQEAGLADNTGELFF.

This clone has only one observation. CDR3 sequence reads: CASSPAGAGGNEQYF. For the CDR3, the DNA is TGCGCCAGCAGCCCCGCCGGAGCGGGAGGAAACGAGCAGTACTTC. This sequence joins TRBV5-1 and TRBJ2-7; 9 nucleotides line up with TRBD2. The CDR3 consists of 15 residues. Germline V CDR1 and CDR2: SGHRS, YFSETQ. The V gene end was trimmed by 4 bases and the J gene end by 5 bases; junction bases not matched to a gene: 10.

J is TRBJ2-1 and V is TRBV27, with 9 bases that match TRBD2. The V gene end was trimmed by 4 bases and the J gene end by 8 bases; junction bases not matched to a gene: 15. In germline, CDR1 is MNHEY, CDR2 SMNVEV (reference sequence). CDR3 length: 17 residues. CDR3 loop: CASSSFLAGGPVHEQFF. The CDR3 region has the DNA TGTGCCAGCAGTTCCTTTCTGGCGGGAGGGCCAGTCCATGAGCAGTTCTTC.

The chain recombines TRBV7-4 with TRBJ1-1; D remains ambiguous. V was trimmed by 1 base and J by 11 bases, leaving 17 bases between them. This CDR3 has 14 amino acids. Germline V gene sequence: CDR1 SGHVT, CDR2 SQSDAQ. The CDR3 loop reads CASSLDHASWEAFF. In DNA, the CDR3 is TGTGCCAGCAGCTTAGATCACGCTTCGTGGGAGGCTTTCTTT.

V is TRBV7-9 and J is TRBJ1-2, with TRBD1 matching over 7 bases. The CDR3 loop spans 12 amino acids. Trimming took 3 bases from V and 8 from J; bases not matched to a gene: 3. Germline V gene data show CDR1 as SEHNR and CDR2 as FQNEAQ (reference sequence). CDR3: CASSLAGGGYTF. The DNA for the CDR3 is TGTGCCAGCAGCTTGGCAGGGGGAGGCTACACCTTC.

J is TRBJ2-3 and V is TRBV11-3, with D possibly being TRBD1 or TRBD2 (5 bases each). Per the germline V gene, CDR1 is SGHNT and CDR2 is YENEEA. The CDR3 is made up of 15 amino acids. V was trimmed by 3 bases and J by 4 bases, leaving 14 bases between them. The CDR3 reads CASSLDGGSADTQYF. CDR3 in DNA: TGTGCCAGCAGCTTGGATGGGGGTTCGGCAGATACGCAGTATTTT. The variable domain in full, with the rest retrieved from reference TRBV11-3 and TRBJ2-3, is EAGVVQSPRYKIIEKKQPVAFWCNPISGHNTLYWYLQNLGQGPELLIRYENEEAVDDSQLPKDRFSAERLKGVDSTLKIQPAELGDSAVYLCASSLDGGSADTQYFGPGTRLTVL.

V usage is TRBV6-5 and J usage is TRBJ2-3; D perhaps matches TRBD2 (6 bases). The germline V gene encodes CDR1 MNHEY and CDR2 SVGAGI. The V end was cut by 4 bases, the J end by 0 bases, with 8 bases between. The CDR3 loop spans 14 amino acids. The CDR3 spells CASSSGTSTDTQYF. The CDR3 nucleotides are TGTGCCAGCAGTTCTGGGACTAGCACAGATACGCAGTATTTT.

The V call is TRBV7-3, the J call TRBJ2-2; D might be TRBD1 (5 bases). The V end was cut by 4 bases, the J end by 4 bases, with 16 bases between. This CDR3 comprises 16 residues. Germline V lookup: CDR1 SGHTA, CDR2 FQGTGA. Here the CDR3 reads CASSSVHQGGTGELFF. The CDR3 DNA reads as TGTGCCAGCAGCTCCGTCCATCAGGGCGGCACCGGGGAGCTGTTTTTT.

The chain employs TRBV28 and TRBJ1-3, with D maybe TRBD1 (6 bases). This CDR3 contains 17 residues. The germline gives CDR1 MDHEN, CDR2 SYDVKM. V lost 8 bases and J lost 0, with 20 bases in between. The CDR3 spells CASAKIPRGSSGNTIYF. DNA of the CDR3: TGTGCCAGCGCTAAAATACCCAGGGGCTCCTCTGGAAACACCATATATTTT.

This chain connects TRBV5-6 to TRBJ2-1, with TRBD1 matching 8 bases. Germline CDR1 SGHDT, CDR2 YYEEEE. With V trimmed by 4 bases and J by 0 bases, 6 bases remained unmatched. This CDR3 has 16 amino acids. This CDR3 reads CASSPTGALSYNEQFF. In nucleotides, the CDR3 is TGTGCCAGCAGCCCGACAGGGGCCCTCTCCTACAATGAGCAGTTCTTC.

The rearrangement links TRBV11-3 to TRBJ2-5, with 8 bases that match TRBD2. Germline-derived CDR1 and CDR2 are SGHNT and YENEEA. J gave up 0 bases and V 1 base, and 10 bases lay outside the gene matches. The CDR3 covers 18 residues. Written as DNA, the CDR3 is TGTGCCAGCAGCTTAGGATTAGCGGGGCGCCGGTACCAAGAGACCCAGTACTTC. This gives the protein CASSLGLAGRRYQETQYF.

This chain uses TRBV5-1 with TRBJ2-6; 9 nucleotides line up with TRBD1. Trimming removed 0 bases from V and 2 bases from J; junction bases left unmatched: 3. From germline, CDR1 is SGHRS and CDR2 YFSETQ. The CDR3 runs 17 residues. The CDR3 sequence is CASSLGQGVAGANVLTF. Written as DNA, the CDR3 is TGCGCCAGCAGCTTGGGACAGGGGGTGGCTGGGGCCAACGTCCTGACTTTC. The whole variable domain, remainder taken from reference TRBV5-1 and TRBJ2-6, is KAGVTQTPRYLIKTRGQQVTLSCSPISGHRSVSWYQQTPGQGLQFLFEYFSETQRNKGNFPGRFSGRQFSNSRSEMNVSTLELGDSALYLCASSLGQGVAGANVLTFGAGSRLTVL.

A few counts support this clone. The CDR3 loop reads CASSLSSRELFF. The CDR3 DNA reads as TGTGCCAGCAGCCTCTCTTCCCGGGAGCTGTTTTTT. V gene TRBV4-2 combines with J gene TRBJ2-2; D ambiguous. Germline V gene data show CDR1 as LGHNA and CDR2 as YNFKEQ. Trimming left V 4 bases short and J 9 bases short, with 9 bases between. The CDR3 sequence is 12 residues long.

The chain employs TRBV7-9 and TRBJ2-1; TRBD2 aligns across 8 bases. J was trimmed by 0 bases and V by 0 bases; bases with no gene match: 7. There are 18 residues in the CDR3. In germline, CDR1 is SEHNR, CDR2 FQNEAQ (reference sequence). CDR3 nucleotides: TGTGCCAGCAGCTTAGCGGGAATAGCGGGGAGCTCCTACAATGAGCAGTTCTTC. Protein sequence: CASSLAGIAGSSYNEQFF.

CDR3 nucleotides: TGTGCCAGCAGCCAAGGCTTGGGTACGTGGTACGAGCAGTACTTC. This sequence encodes CASSQGLGTWYEQYF. The chain has TRBV7-6 and TRBJ2-7, with D unresolved. The CDR3 covers 15 residues. Germline values: CDR1 SGHVS, CDR2 FNYEAQ. V was clipped by 5 bases and J by 4 bases, with 18 bases between them.

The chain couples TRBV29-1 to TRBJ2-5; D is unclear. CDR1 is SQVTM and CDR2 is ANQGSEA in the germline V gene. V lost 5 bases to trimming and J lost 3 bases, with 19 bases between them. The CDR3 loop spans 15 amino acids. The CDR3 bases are TGCAGCGTTTTTGGCATAACATCGGCGGAAGAGACCCAGTACTTC. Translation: CSVFGITSAEETQYF.

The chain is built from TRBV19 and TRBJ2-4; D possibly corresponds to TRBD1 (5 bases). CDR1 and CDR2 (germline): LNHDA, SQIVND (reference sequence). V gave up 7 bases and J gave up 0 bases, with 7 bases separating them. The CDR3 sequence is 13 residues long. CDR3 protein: CASMGLAKNIQYF. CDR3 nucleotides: TGTGCCAGTATGGGGCTAGCCAAAAACATTCAGTACTTC. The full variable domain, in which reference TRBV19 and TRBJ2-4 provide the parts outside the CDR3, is DGGITQSPKYLFRKEGQNVTLSCEQNLNHDAMYWYRQDPGQGLRLIYYSQIVNDFQKGDIAEGYSVSREKKESFPLTVTSAQKNPTAFYLCASMGLAKNIQYFGAGTRLSVL.

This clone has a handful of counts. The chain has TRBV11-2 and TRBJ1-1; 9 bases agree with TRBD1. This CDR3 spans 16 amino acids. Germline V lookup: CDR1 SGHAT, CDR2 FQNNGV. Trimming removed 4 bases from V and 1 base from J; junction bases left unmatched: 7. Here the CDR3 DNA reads TGTGCCAGCAGCTATAGTGTGGGACAGGGGAACACTGAAGCTTTCTTT. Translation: CASSYSVGQGNTEAFF.